The 8 T cell receptor beta chains below all came from one sample that was sequenced in a study of blood T cell repertoires in COVID-19. TCRdb's copy holds only in-frame clones and misses some; the assay was immunoSEQ multiplex PCR. The data contain tens of thousands of clones, approximately 92% of them seen just once; the ten biggest clones take up 15% to 20%. The sequenced material came from peripheral blood. These receptors all come from a human donor in a cohort sampled during active COVID-19.

This rearrangement joins TRBV4-3 to TRBJ1-2; 7 bases agree with TRBD1. V shed 1 base, J shed 5 bases, and the junction held 7 bases outside the gene matches. The germline gives CDR1 LGHNA, CDR2 YSLEER. The CDR3 sequence is 15 residues long. This chain's CDR3 is CASSQGGQTIYGYTF. The DNA for the CDR3 is TGCGCCAGCAGCCAAGGGGGACAGACCATTTATGGCTACACCTTC.

V is TRBV5-4 and J is TRBJ1-1; maybe TRBD1 (5 bases). The ends were cut back, 0 bases at V and 6 bases at J, with 15 bases in the middle. CDR1 is SGHNT and CDR2 is YYREEE in the germline V gene (reference sequence). This CDR3 is 15 amino acids long. This chain's CDR3 is CASSLGRGIGAEAFF. CDR3 nucleotides: TGTGCCAGCAGCTTGGGCCGGGGGATCGGGGCTGAAGCTTTCTTT.

J is TRBJ1-1 and V is TRBV27, with TRBD1 matching over 8 bases. The CDR3 loop spans 14 amino acids. J lost 3 bases, V lost 3 bases, and 3 bases had no gene match. Germline V gene lookup returns CDR1 MNHEY and CDR2 SMNVEV (reference sequence). The CDR3 is CASSFTGGHTEAFF. CDR3 nucleotides: TGTGCCAGCAGTTTCACAGGGGGGCACACTGAAGCTTTCTTT.

This chain joins TRBV28 and TRBJ1-4; no reliable D call. CDR3 size: 15 residues. V shed 4 bases and J shed 9 bases, with 18 bases lying between them. CDR1 and CDR2 from the germline V gene are MDHEN and SYDVKM. Written as DNA, the CDR3 is TGTGCCAGCAGTTCCAGAGGAAGCGAGCACCAAAAACTGTTTTTT. Its translation is CASSSRGSEHQKLFF.

The rearrangement links TRBV5-1 to TRBJ2-5; 7 bases line up with TRBD1. This CDR3 has 14 amino acids. The J segment lost 3 bases and the V segment lost 3 bases, leaving 5 bases of the junction unmatched. From germline, CDR1 is SGHRS and CDR2 YFSETQ. This CDR3 is CASSSRDSKETQYF. The CDR3 DNA is TGCGCCAGCAGCTCCCGGGACAGTAAAGAGACCCAGTACTTC. Variable domain in full (rest from reference TRBV5-1 and TRBJ2-5): KAGVTQTPRYLIKTRGQQVTLSCSPISGHRSVSWYQQTPGQGLQFLFEYFSETQRNKGNFPGRFSGRQFSNSRSEMNVSTLELGDSALYLCASSSRDSKETQYFGPGTRLLVL.

The chain employs TRBV7-8 and TRBJ2-5; 15 bases match TRBD2. Germline assignment: CDR1 SGHVS and CDR2 FQNEAQ. The CDR3 contains 16 residues. Trimming removed 5 bases from V and 2 bases from J; junction bases left unmatched: 3. This CDR3 reads CASSTGTSGGQETQYF. CDR3 bases: TGTGCCAGCAGCACCGGGACTAGCGGGGGGCAAGAGACCCAGTACTTC.

The count of this clone is one. This rearrangement joins TRBV10-3 to TRBJ1-2; TRBD1 agrees at 8 bases. From germline, CDR1 is ENHRY and CDR2 SYGVKD. Unmatched junction bases numbered 7, after V lost 2 bases and J lost 2 bases. The CDR3 runs to 16 residues. Written as DNA, the CDR3 is TGTGCCATCAGTGAGGGGAGACAGGGGAACAACTATGGCTACACCTTC. Translated, it gives CAISEGRQGNNYGYTF.

This chain uses TRBV11-2 with TRBJ2-7; TRBD1 matches at 7 bases. This CDR3 comprises 14 residues. Germline CDR1 reads SGHAT; CDR2 reads FQNNGV. The J segment lost 4 bases and the V segment lost 1 base, leaving 4 bases of the junction unmatched. CDR3 residues: CASSLGGGGYEQYF. In DNA form, the CDR3 reads TGTGCCAGCAGCTTAGGAGGGGGCGGGTACGAGCAGTACTTC.